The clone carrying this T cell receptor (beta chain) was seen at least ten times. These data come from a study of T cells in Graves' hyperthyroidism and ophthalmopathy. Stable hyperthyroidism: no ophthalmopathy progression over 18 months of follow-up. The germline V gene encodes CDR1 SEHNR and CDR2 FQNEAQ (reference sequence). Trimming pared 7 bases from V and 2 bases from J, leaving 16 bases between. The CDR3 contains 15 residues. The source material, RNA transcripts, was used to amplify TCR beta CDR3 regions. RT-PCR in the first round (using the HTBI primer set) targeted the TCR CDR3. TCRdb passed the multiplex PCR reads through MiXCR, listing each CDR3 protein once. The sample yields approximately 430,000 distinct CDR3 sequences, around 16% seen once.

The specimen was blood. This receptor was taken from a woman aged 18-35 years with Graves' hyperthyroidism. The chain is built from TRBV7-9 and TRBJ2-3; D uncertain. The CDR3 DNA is TGTGCCAGCACCCAGAGTACAGCATACACAGATACGCAGTATTTT. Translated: CASTQSTAYTDTQYF.